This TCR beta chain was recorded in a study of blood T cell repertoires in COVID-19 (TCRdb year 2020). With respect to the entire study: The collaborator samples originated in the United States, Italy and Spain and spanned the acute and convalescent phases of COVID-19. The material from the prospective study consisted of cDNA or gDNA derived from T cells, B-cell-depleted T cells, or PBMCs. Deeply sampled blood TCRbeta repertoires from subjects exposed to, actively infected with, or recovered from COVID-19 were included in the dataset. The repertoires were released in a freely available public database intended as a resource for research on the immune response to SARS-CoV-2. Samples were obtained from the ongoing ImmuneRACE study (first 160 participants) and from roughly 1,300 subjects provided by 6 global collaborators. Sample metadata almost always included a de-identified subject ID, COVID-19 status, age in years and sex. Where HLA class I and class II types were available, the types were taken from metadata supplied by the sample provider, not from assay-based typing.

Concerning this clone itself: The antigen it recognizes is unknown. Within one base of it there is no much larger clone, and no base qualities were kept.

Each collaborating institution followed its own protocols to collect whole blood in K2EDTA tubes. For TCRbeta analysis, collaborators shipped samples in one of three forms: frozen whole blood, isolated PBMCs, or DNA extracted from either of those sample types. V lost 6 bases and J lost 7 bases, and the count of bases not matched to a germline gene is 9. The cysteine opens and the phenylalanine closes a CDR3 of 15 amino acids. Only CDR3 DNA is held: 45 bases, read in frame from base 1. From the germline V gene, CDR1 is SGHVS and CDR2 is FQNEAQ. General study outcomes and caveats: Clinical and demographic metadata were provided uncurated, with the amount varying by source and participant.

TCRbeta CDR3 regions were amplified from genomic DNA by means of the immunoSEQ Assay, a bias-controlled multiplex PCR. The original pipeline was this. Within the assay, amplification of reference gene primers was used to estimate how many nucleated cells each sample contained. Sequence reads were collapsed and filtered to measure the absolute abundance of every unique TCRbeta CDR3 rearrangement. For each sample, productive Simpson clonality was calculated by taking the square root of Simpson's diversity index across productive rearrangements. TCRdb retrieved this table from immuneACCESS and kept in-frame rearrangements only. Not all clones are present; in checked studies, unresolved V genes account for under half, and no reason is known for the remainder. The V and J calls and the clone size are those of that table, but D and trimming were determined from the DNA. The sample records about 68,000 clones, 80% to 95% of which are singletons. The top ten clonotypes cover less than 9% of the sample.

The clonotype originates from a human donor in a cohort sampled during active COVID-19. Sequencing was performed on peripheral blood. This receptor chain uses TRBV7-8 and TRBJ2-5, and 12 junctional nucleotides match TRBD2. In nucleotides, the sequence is TGTGCCAGCAGGCCTAGCGGGGGGGAGCGGCGGACCCAGTACTTC. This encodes CASRPSGGERRTQYF.